These T cell receptor beta chains were read from a single sample in a study of blood T cell repertoires in COVID-19. The assay was immunoSEQ multiplex PCR, and TCRdb's table has in-frame clones only and misses some. The profile covers roughly 90,000 clones, with roughly 88% appearing a single time and approximately 34% taken by the ten largest. The sequenced sample consisted of peripheral blood. The source of these receptors is a woman of 80 years or more with active or convalescent COVID-19. Each CDR3 is given with its conserved first and last residue. Clone size is shown for a subset of rows, as once, few, many or a class of expanded clone.

CDR3 length | J gene | clone size | V gene | CDR3 protein
13 | TRBJ2-7 | few | TRBV27 | CASSLLARYEQYF
14 | TRBJ1-2 | few | TRBV28 | CASRTGPRSGGYTF
15 | TRBJ1-1 | few | TRBV11-2 | CASSLVGTGNTEAFF
14 | TRBJ1-2 | - | TRBV5-1 | CASSSSGGKMSYTF
16 | TRBJ2-7 | few | TRBV6-5 | CASSSLSVGLSEEQYF
17 | TRBJ2-2 | - | TRBV5-1 | CASSLAWAGTNTGELFF
15 | TRBJ2-1 | - | TRBV6-5 | CASSPLAGGHNEQFF
15 | TRBJ2-2 | - | TRBV6-5 | CASSLTGGLPGELFF
14 | TRBJ1-4 | - | TRBV2 | CASSEDGGNEKLFF
15 | TRBJ2-1 | - | TRBV6-1 | CASSENGGIYNEQFF
13 | TRBJ1-2 | - | TRBV12-3/TRBV12-4 | CASSRDRNYGYTF
15 | TRBJ2-1 | - | TRBV5-1 | CASSFSGSSYNEQFF
16 | TRBJ2-2 | once | TRBV4-3 | CASSQGFQGNTGELFF
14 | TRBJ2-5 | - | TRBV1 | CTSSHPLAGGTQYF
15 | TRBJ1-6 | - | TRBV20-1 | CSASPSTGNNSPLHF
13 | TRBJ1-6 | - | TRBV11-2 | CASSLSDLSPLHF
17 | TRBJ2-3 | - | TRBV5-8 | CASSLGLAGTSTDTQYF
14 | TRBJ1-5 | - | TRBV2 | CASSGGGSGQPQHF
16 | TRBJ2-1 | - | TRBV13 | CASSLYRVRNYNEQFF
14 | TRBJ1-6 | - | TRBV18 | CASSPFPGGEPLHF
10 | TRBJ2-7 | - | TRBV29-1 | CSAGHNEQYF
12 | TRBJ1-1 | - | TRBV6-4 | CASSATGSPAFF
11 | TRBJ1-1 | - | TRBV6-9 | CASRAGERAFF
15 | TRBJ1-3 | - | TRBV6-1 | CASSERRGSGNTIYF
15 | TRBJ2-6 | - | TRBV19 | CASSTGLSGANVLTF